A selection of T cell receptor beta chains follows, all from one sample in a study of cytomegalovirus exposure and HLA in healthy donors. Clones were read by immunoSEQ multiplex PCR, and TCRdb kept only the in-frame ones, dropping some. The data contain 88,000 or so clones, around 62% of them seen just once; the ten biggest clones take up 3.5% to 4.5%. What was sequenced was PBMCs. The receptor source for this set is a male donor in good health and CMV-seropositive. Each CDR3 is given with its conserved first and last residue. Each record gives: D gene, V gene, J gene, clone size, CDR3 protein, CDR3 DNA. D genes are given only for firm matches. Rows give clone size only sometimes, using once, few, many, or a class for an expanded clone.

>.|TRBV19|TRBJ1-5|.
CASSPRDQPQHF
TGTGCCAGTAGCCCCCGGGATCAGCCCCAGCATTTT
>TRBD1|TRBV28|TRBJ1-5|.
CASSFSDRVDQPQHF
TGTGCCAGCAGTTTTTCGGACAGGGTCGACCAGCCCCAGCATTTT
>TRBD1|TRBV18|TRBJ1-6|.
CASSKAGTVDNSPLHF
TGTGCCAGCTCAAAAGCCGGGACAGTTGATAATTCACCCCTCCACTTT
>.|TRBV7-2|TRBJ1-4|.
CASTSDSRGKLFF
TGTGCCAGCACCTCAGACAGTAGGGGAAAACTGTTTTTT
>.|TRBV6-5|TRBJ2-7|.
CASSTGPSYEQYF
TGTGCCAGCAGTACAGGACCTTCCTACGAGCAGTACTTC
>.|TRBV5-4|TRBJ2-3|.
CASSLGGSGTNTDTQYF
TGTGCCAGCAGCTTGGGTGGCTCAGGCACAAACACAGATACGCAGTATTTT
>.|TRBV5-1|TRBJ1-6|.
CASSLAGGGDSPLHF
TGCGCCAGCAGCCTCGCCGGTGGAGGGGATTCACCCCTCCACTTT
>.|TRBV4-1|TRBJ2-7|.
CASSPGGTSYEQYF
TGCGCCAGCAGCCCAGGAGGTACTTCGTACGAGCAGTACTTC
>TRBD2|TRBV5-3|TRBJ2-6|few
CARSLSTTSGSSPGANVLTF
TGTGCCAGAAGCTTGTCTACAACTAGCGGGAGTTCCCCTGGGGCCAACGTCCTGACTTTC
>TRBD1|TRBV28|TRBJ2-5|.
CASSSPGTGSGTQYF
TGTGCCAGCAGTTCTCCCGGGACAGGGAGTGGGACCCAGTACTTC
>.|TRBV30|TRBJ2-3|.
CAWSVPDGYTDTQYF
TGTGCCTGGAGTGTACCAGACGGGTACACAGATACGCAGTATTTT